What follows are 25 T cell receptor beta chains derived from one specimen sequenced in a study of blood T cell repertoires in COVID-19. TCRdb keeps only in-frame clones here, not all; method: immunoSEQ multiplex PCR. The data show approximately 270,000 clones, roughly 85% seen once. The specimen sequenced was PBMCs or T cells enriched from blood (not recorded which). These receptors originate from a woman aged 25 to 39 who had recovered from COVID-19.

This clone appeared a few times. V usage is TRBV7-6 and J usage is TRBJ1-6; D perhaps matches TRBD1 (5 bases). The CDR3 extends over 15 amino acids. Germline CDR1 reads SGHVS; CDR2 reads FNYEAQ. Trimming cost V 1 base and J 9 bases, with 13 bases left between them. The CDR3 spells CASSLGGAGGSPLHF. Written as DNA, the CDR3 is TGTGCCAGCAGCTTAGGGGGTGCGGGGGGTTCACCCCTCCACTTT.

The chain links TRBV20-1 to TRBJ2-1; 8 positions agree with TRBD2. The CDR3 totals 15 residues. Germline CDR1 reads DFQATT; CDR2 reads SNEGSKA (reference sequence). With 3 bases clipped from V and 6 bases from J, the junction kept 10 bases outside the gene matches. The CDR3, as DNA: TGCAGTGCTAGTTTACAAGCGGGAGTAACCAATGAGCAGTTCTTC. Amino acid sequence: CSASLQAGVTNEQFF.

V gene TRBV18 combines with J gene TRBJ1-1; D might be TRBD1 (6 bases). CDR3 length equals 14 residues. Germline CDR1 is KGHSH and CDR2 is LQKENI. The V end lost 6 bases, the J end lost 4 bases, and 15 bases lay between the germline ends. CDR3 residues: CASSLTGGATEAFF. CDR3 DNA: TGTGCCAGCTCCCTGACGGGGGGGGCCACTGAAGCTTTCTTT. Filled out from reference TRBV18 and TRBJ1-1, the complete variable domain reads NAGVMQNPRHLVRRRGQEARLRCSPMKGHSHVYWYRQLPEEGLKFMVYLQKENIIDESGMPKERFSAEFPKEGPSILRIQQVVRGDSAAYFCASSLTGGATEAFFGQGTRLTVV.

This chain uses TRBV6-5 with TRBJ1-1; 7 bases agree with TRBD1. CDR3 length: 14 amino acids. Trimming at V came to 6 bases and at J to 1 base, leaving 5 bases not matched to a gene. Germline CDR1 reads MNHEY; CDR2 reads SVGAGI. CDR3 in DNA: TGTGCCAGCAGCCCGGGGACAGCGAACACTGAAGCTTTCTTT. This gives the protein CASSPGTANTEAFF.

This rearrangement joins TRBV5-6 to TRBJ2-1, with 8 bases fitting TRBD2. Unmatched junction bases numbered 10, after V lost 4 bases and J lost 7 bases. The CDR3 consists of 15 residues. Germline CDR1 is SGHDT and CDR2 is YYEEEE. The CDR3 DNA follows: TGTGCCAGCAGCGGCGGGCTAGCGGGTCGTAATGAGCAGTTCTTC. Its protein is CASSGGLAGRNEQFF.

This clone has a handful of counts. The CDR3 DNA reads TGTGCCAGCAGCTTAAGCACGGGGACTAGCGGGAGCACGCAGTATTTT. Its translation: CASSLSTGTSGSTQYF. The chain joins TRBV7-3 to TRBJ2-3, with 14 bases aligning to TRBD2. V shed 1 base and J 9 bases; nucleotides not matched to a gene: 6. Germline values: CDR1 SGHTA, CDR2 FQGTGA. CDR3 length: 16 residues. Filled out from reference TRBV7-3 and TRBJ2-3, the complete variable domain reads GAGVSQTPSNKVTEKGKYVELRCDPISGHTALYWYRQSLGQGPEFLIYFQGTGAADDSGLPNDRFFAVRPEGSVSTLKIQRTERGDSAVYLCASSLSTGTSGSTQYFGPGTRLTVL.

This chain joins TRBV10-2 and TRBJ2-5; the D is unclear. Germline V CDR1 and CDR2: WSHSY, SAAADI. The CDR3 spans 14 residues. Trimming stripped 1 base from V and 4 bases from J, with 10 bases between. CDR3: CASSELGAVETQYF. CDR3 sequence (DNA): TGCGCCAGCAGTGAGTTGGGTGCGGTAGAGACCCAGTACTTC.

This chain joins TRBV28 and TRBJ2-5; 7 positions agree with TRBD1. CDR3 length: 15 amino acids. Per the germline V gene, CDR1 is MDHEN and CDR2 is SYDVKM. Trimming cost V 5 bases and J 0 bases; bases outside gene matches: 6. In nucleotides, the CDR3 is TGTGCCAGCAGTCCCATGACAGGGAACCAAGAGACCCAGTACTTC. It translates to CASSPMTGNQETQYF.

This clone showed up just a few times. The chain combines TRBV6-4 with TRBJ2-1; D might be TRBD1 (5 bases). CDR3 size: 15 residues. V lost 5 bases, J lost 8 bases, and 19 bases lay in between. Germline-derived CDR1 and CDR2 are MRHNA and SNTAGT. The CDR3 coding sequence is TGTGCCAGCAGTCTGACGGCAGGGCGAATGGATGAGCAGTTCTTC. Translated, it gives CASSLTAGRMDEQFF.

V gene TRBV4-1 combines with J gene TRBJ2-7, with 11 nucleotides matching TRBD2. The CDR3 sequence is 15 residues long. Germline lookup yields CDR1 MGHRA and CDR2 YSYEKL. With 5 bases clipped from V and 4 bases from J, the junction kept 7 bases outside the gene matches. The CDR3 coding sequence is TGCGCCAGCAGCGATACTAGCGGGAGTTTTTACGAGCAGTACTTC. It is translated as CASSDTSGSFYEQYF.

The rearrangement joins TRBV18 to TRBJ1-4; D is perhaps TRBD1 (6 bases). Germline-derived CDR1 and CDR2 are KGHSH and LQKENI. The V gene lost 3 bases and the J gene lost 6 bases, with 20 bases spanning the gap. This CDR3 region has 17 residues. The CDR3 region has the DNA TGTGCCAGCTCACCGGTCAGCATTACATACAGGGATGAAAAACTGTTTTTT. Its protein product is CASSPVSITYRDEKLFF.

The chain recombines TRBV9 with TRBJ2-7; tentatively, D is TRBD2 (6 bases). The germline V gene encodes CDR1 SGDLS and CDR2 YYNGEE. The V end was cut by 0 bases, the J end by 0 bases, with 10 bases between. The CDR3 has 15 amino acids. CDR3 sequence reads: CASSVEAGSSYEQYF. The CDR3 DNA follows: TGTGCCAGCAGCGTAGAAGCGGGTAGCTCCTACGAGCAGTACTTC.

A single count supports this clone. The V call is TRBV19, the J call TRBJ1-5, with a possible D match to TRBD1 (5 bases). Germline loops: CDR1 LNHDA, CDR2 SQIVND (reference sequence). The CDR3 spans 14 residues. Trimming shortened V by 4 bases and J by 4 bases, and 11 bases separated the two germline ends. The CDR3: CASSREGSNQPQHF. The CDR3 DNA follows: TGTGCCAGTAGTAGGGAGGGGTCGAATCAGCCCCAGCATTTT.

The table lists this clone with a count of one. This rearrangement joins TRBV3-1 (or the pseudogene TRBV3-2) to TRBJ2-6, with 10 bases matching TRBD1. Germline-derived CDR1 and CDR2 are LGHDT and YNNKEL (reference sequence). Unmatched junction bases numbered 12, after V lost 4 bases and J lost 0 bases. CDR3 length: 20 residues. CDR3 nucleotides: TGTGCCAGCAGCCTTTTAGCCGGGACAGGGGCAATCTCTGGGGCCAACGTCCTGACTTTC. It encodes CASSLLAGTGAISGANVLTF.

The chain carries TRBV11-2 and TRBJ1-5; D gene ambiguous. Germline CDR1 is SGHAT and CDR2 is FQNNGV. Trimming pared 1 base from V and 4 bases from J, leaving 11 bases between. The CDR3 is 15 amino acids. Here the CDR3 reads CASSLVGGRNQPQHF. For the CDR3, the DNA is TGTGCCAGCAGCTTAGTCGGCGGCAGAAATCAGCCCCAGCATTTT.

The V and J genes are TRBV28 and TRBJ2-7; 8 bases fit TRBD1. The CDR3 totals 15 residues. The V segment lost 4 bases and the J segment 5 bases; nucleotides outside the gene matches: 10. CDR1 and CDR2 from the germline V gene are MDHEN and SYDVKM. CDR3 sequence reads: CASSSGQAGSNEQYF. CDR3 DNA sequence: TGTGCCAGCAGTTCGGGACAGGCAGGATCGAACGAGCAGTACTTC.

CDR3 sequence reads: CASSLPSTDLREQYF. CDR3 nucleotides: TGTGCCAGCAGCTTGCCGTCGACAGACCTACGAGAGCAGTACTTC. J is TRBJ2-7 and V is TRBV5-6; weak D call: TRBD1 (5 bases). Between the trimmed V and J ends, which lost 1 base and 7 bases, there was a span of 18 bases. The CDR3 consists of 15 residues. Per germline, CDR1 SGHDT and CDR2 YYEEEE.

This chain connects TRBV7-9 to TRBJ2-1; D gene unclear. This CDR3 has 14 residues. Germline V gives CDR1 SEHNR, CDR2 FQNEAQ (reference sequence). V lost 2 bases and J lost 6, with 11 bases in between. The CDR3 reads CASSLIIGSNEQFF. The CDR3 coding sequence is TGTGCCAGCAGCTTAATAATCGGTTCCAATGAGCAGTTCTTC.

The V call is TRBV6-6, the J call TRBJ1-5, with TRBD1 as a possible D gene (5 bases). The germline V gene has CDR1 MNHNY and CDR2 SVGAGI (reference sequence). V dropped 6 bases and J dropped 0 bases, with 18 bases sitting between them. CDR3 length equals 17 residues. CDR3 loop: CASRRSREGFSNQPQHF. CDR3 DNA: TGTGCCAGCAGGCGAAGCAGGGAGGGATTTAGCAATCAGCCCCAGCATTTT.

The rearrangement joins TRBV7-2 to TRBJ1-5; the D gene is possibly TRBD1 (6 bases). CDR3 length equals 15 residues. Germline V gene lookup returns CDR1 SGHTA and CDR2 FQGNSA. V was trimmed by 4 bases and J by 5 bases, leaving 15 bases between them. The CDR3 nucleotides read TGTGCCAGCAGCTCCCGGGACACCCCCCATCAGCCCCAGCATTTT. Protein product: CASSSRDTPHQPQHF.

This clone was found a few times. CDR3 nucleotide sequence: TGTGCCAGCAGCCAAGTCGGTACGGGGAATGAAAAACTGTTTTTT. Protein sequence: CASSQVGTGNEKLFF. V and J are TRBV4-2 and TRBJ1-4; D is undetermined. Germline assignment: CDR1 LGHNA and CDR2 YNFKEQ. The CDR3 covers 15 residues. Deletions cut 1 base from V and 5 bases from J, with 11 bases between.

V and J are TRBV10-2 and TRBJ1-5; D unresolved. CDR1 and CDR2 from the germline V gene are WSHSY and SAAADI. The V end lost 7 bases, the J end lost 6 bases, and 22 bases lay between the germline ends. CDR3 length: 16 amino acids. As DNA, the CDR3 is TGCGCCAGCATTCCTCTCAGAAGAGGGCGTAGTCAGCCCCAGCATTTT. Translating gives CASIPLRRGRSQPQHF.

This clone has only one observation. The chain employs TRBV2 and TRBJ2-7, with a possible D match to TRBD1 (5 bases). Per germline, CDR1 SNHLY and CDR2 FYNNEI. Trimming shortened V by 3 bases and J by 12 bases, and 6 bases separated the two germline ends. The CDR3 runs 9 residues. The DNA of the CDR3 is TGTGCCAGCAGTGAGGGGCGGTACTTC. Translated, it gives CASSEGRYF.

This clone came up many times. The chain joins TRBV6-1 to TRBJ2-7; 10 positions match TRBD2. Trimming removed 1 base from V and 2 bases from J; junction bases left unmatched: 2. Germline lookup yields CDR1 MNHNS and CDR2 SASEGT. There are 15 residues in the CDR3. In DNA form, the CDR3 reads TGTGCCAGCAGTGAAGAGCTAGCGGGAGCCTACGAGCAGTACTTC. This sequence encodes CASSEELAGAYEQYF.

The chain carries TRBV3-1 (or the pseudogene TRBV3-2) and TRBJ1-3, with TRBD1 matching 7 bases. The CDR3 runs to 16 residues. The J segment lost 4 bases and the V segment lost 5 bases, leaving 11 bases of the junction unmatched. The germline gives CDR1 LGHDT, CDR2 YNNKEL (reference sequence). The CDR3: CASSRLDRSPGNTIYF. The CDR3, as DNA: TGTGCCAGCAGCAGACTGGACAGGTCGCCCGGAAACACCATATATTTT.